Each of the 5 T cell receptor beta chains below was sequenced from the same sample in a study of blood T cell repertoires in COVID-19. Method: immunoSEQ multiplex PCR; TCRdb's copy keeps in-frame clones and lacks some. The data show more than 250,000 clones, around 90% seen once. Material: PBMCs or T cells enriched from blood (not recorded which). The receptors stem from a woman aged 25-40 years who had recovered from COVID-19.

This rearrangement joins TRBV15 to TRBJ1-5; D remains unclear. The CDR3 totals 19 residues. Germline assignment: CDR1 LNHNV and CDR2 YYDKDF (reference sequence). The V and J ends lost 3 bases and 0 bases respectively, with 21 bases between them. In DNA, the CDR3 is TGTGCCACCAGCAGGACCCTACTTGGTCGGGGATATAGCAATCAGCCCCAGCATTTT. Amino acids: CATSRTLLGRGYSNQPQHF.

The genes are TRBV6-4 and TRBJ1-6; TRBD1 might be the D (6 bases). V shed 5 bases and J shed 9 bases, with 14 bases lying between them. The germline gives CDR1 MRHNA, CDR2 SNTAGT. There are 14 residues in the CDR3. The CDR3: CASSTGPQASPLHF. CDR3 coding DNA: TGTGCCAGCAGTACAGGGCCCCAGGCTTCACCCCTCCACTTT.

The chain combines TRBV3-1 (or the pseudogene TRBV3-2) with TRBJ1-6, with 12 bases aligning to TRBD1. After removal of 4 bases from V and 10 bases from J, the junction contained 2 bases not matched to a gene. There are 14 residues in the CDR3. Germline V gene sequence: CDR1 LGHDT, CDR2 YNNKEL (reference sequence). CDR3 sequence reads: CASSRGQGASPLHF. The CDR3 DNA is TGTGCCAGCAGCCGGGGACAGGGGGCCTCACCCCTCCACTTT.

The rearrangement joins TRBV10-3 to TRBJ1-6; TRBD1 is a possible D gene (5 bases). V was clipped by 4 bases and J by 2 bases, with 6 bases between them. The CDR3 length is 14 residues. The germline CDR1 and CDR2 sequences are ENHRY and SYGVKD. DNA for the CDR3: TGTGCCATCAGTGGGGGGGCCTATAATTCACCCCTCCACTTT. Residues: CAISGGAYNSPLHF.

This rearrangement joins TRBV21-1 to TRBJ1-6; TRBD1, the D gene given by the table, was not confirmed from the DNA. TRBV21-1 is listed as a pseudogene. This CDR3 spans 17 amino acids. The CDR3 DNA reads TGTGCCAGCAGCAAAAAAGGGGCACCCTCCTATAATTCACCCCTCCACTTT. Its protein product is CASSKKGAPSYNSPLHF.